This TCR beta chain was identified in a study of T cells in Graves' hyperthyroidism and ophthalmopathy. Study-wide results and limits: Blood also showed most of the thyroid clonotypes that were expanded above 0.001.

The CDR3 is 13 residues long. Germline loops: CDR1 SEHNR, CDR2 FQNEAQ (reference sequence). The V end was cut by 1 base, the J end by 12 bases, with 13 bases between. This clonotype was seen more than once but under ten times. Its antigen is not known. There were TCR beta CDR3 regions amplified from RNA transcripts. The HTBI set primed first-round TCR CDR3 RT-PCR. TCRdb independently ran MiXCR on the multiplex PCR reads; one entry per CDR3 protein. Of a few hundred thousand distinct CDR3 sequences in the sample, 25% are singletons; the top ten hold less than 85%. The sequence came from a man between 45 and 60 years old with Graves' hyperthyroidism. Source material: blood. This rearrangement joins TRBV7-9 to TRBJ2-1; no clear D gene. The CDR3 DNA reads as TGTGCCAGCAGCTTAGTAGTAGGTAGTGGGCAGTTCTTC. Protein sequence: CASSLVVGSGQFF.